This T cell receptor (beta chain) comes out of a study of T cells in Graves' hyperthyroidism and ophthalmopathy. Study at large: Peripheral blood draws took place at initial diagnosis, ahead of any treatment. General study results and limits: Blood samples included most of the expanded thyroid clonotypes exceeding 0.001.

This CDR3 is built from 16 residues. V dropped 7 bases and J dropped 6; count of bases not matched to a gene: 10. Amplification targeted TCR beta CDR3 regions from RNA transcripts. TCR CDR3 regions were first amplified by RT-PCR with HTBI primers. TCRdb reprocessed the multiplex PCR reads via MiXCR and lists one record per CDR3 protein. This table holds hundreds of thousands of distinct CDR3 sequences, approximately 13% found once. Those patients with uncontrolled infection, other autoimmune disease, pregnancy or lactation were excluded. This clonotype was seen many times. The antigen is not known. The chain carries TRBV12-3 or TRBV12-4 and TRBJ2-2, with 11 bases matching TRBD2. This clonotype was sampled from a young woman with Graves' hyperthyroidism. Sequencing was performed on blood. This chain's CDR3 is CASTLSGGAYPGELFF. Written as DNA, the CDR3 is TGTGCCAGCACCCTTAGCGGGGGGGCCTATCCCGGGGAGCTGTTTTTT.